This T cell receptor beta chain originates from a study of human T cells and chemical hapten exposure. By share, this clonotype ranks as medium-sized. TCRdb used MiXCR to reprocess the RACE reads, holding one entry per CDR3 protein. The sample has about 30,000 distinct CDR3 sequences, approximately 10% seen once. V lost 6 bases and J 5 bases, leaving 11 bases between the germline ends. There are 13 residues in the CDR3. Looked up from germline, CDR1 is MNHEY and CDR2 is SVGEGT. The sample's time point: pre-sensitization, week 0. As to treatment: therapeutic diphenylcyclopropenone sensitization with weekly scalp DPC. The template was total RNA from unfractionated whole blood.

The clonotype comes from a middle-aged man with alopecia areata. Some clones in this sample may be carry-over from other donors' samples. V is TRBV6-2 or TRBV6-3 and J is TRBJ2-1; D is possibly TRBD1 (5 bases). The sample consisted of whole blood, taken in connection with sensitization to the hapten diphenylcyclopropenone (DPC). The CDR3, as DNA: TGTGCCAGCAGCTCCGACAGTCACAATGAGCAGTTCTTC. Its protein product is CASSSDSHNEQFF.